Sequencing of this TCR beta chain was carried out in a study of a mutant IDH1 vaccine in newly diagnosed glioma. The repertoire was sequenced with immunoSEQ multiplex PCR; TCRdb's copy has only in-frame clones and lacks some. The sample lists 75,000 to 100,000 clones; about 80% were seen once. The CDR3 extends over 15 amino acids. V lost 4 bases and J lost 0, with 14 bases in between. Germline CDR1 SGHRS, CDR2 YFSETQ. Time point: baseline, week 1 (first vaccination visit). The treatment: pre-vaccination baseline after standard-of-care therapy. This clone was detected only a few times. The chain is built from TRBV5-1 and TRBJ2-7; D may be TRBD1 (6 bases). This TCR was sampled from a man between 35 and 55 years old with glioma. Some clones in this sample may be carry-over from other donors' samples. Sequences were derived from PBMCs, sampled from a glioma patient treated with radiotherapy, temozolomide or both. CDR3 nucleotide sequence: TGCGCCAGCAGCGTAGGACAGACGTCCTCCTACGAGCAGTACTTC. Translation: CASSVGQTSSYEQYF.